The text below deals with one TCR beta chain. The protocol was immunoSEQ multiplex PCR, while the TCRdb copy is restricted to in-frame clones and leaves out a portion. This table holds 140,000 to 150,000 clones, approximately 90% found once. The CDR3 extends over 14 amino acids. CDR1 is SGHAT and CDR2 is FQDESV in the germline V gene (reference sequence). Trimming at V came to 5 bases and at J to 12 bases, leaving 6 bases not matched to a gene. The sample belongs to a study of radiation and T cells in renal cell carcinoma. The time point denotes: baseline pretreatment blood. Treatment specified: 15 Gy SBRT to primary tumor, nephrectomy 4 weeks later.

Source: blood, taken from a patient whose treatment included radiotherapy and nephrectomy. The TCR was taken from a woman aged 70-85 years with renal cell carcinoma. The V gene is TRBV11-1, the J gene TRBJ1-6, with 11 bases fitting TRBD1. The CDR3 region is CASSDPDRGQPLHF. The CDR3 DNA reads as TGTGCCAGCAGCGATCCGGACAGGGGGCAACCCCTCCACTTT.